This T cell receptor beta chain was retrieved from a study of beta chain features in type 1 diabetes. Regarding the study as a whole: Shorter TCRB CDR3s, moderately but significantly so, marked every one of the four CD4+ subsets in Type 1 diabetes patients. VDJ junctions from patients with type 1 diabetes contained fewer insertions and more deletions.

Isolated RNA was reverse transcribed in full, so expressed TCRB transcripts were sequenced. Only in-frame clones appear in the TCRdb table, and some are missing; sequencing was by immunoSEQ multiplex PCR. This repertoire shows around 600,000 clones, roughly an eighth found once; its top ten account for around 0.12%. V was shortened by 0 bases and J by 7 bases, with 7 bases between the two germline ends. Germline V gene sequence: CDR1 SGHTA, CDR2 FQGNSA. This CDR3 comprises 13 residues. Only one heparinised blood draw was taken per donor, and its volume averaged around 100 mL. Stem cell-like memory, regulatory, central memory and naive CD4+ cells were sorted via CD45RO/CCR7/CD25/CD127/CD95/CD27. Purities over 98% were achieved in all sorted populations. A few counts support this clone. Antigen unknown.

Sequencing was carried out using naive CD4+ T cells from blood. The rearrangement links TRBV7-2 to TRBJ2-1; no clear D gene. The source of this sequence is a man under 40 with type 1 diabetes. DNA of the CDR3: TGTGCCAGCAGCTTAGCCACTAAGAATGAGCAGTTCTTC. Its protein product is CASSLATKNEQFF. Combining the CDR3 with reference TRBV7-2 and TRBJ2-1 gives the whole variable domain GAGVSQSPSNKVTEKGKDVELRCDPISGHTALYWYRQSLGQGLEFLIYFQGNSAPDKSGLPSDRFSAERTGGSVSTLTIQRTQQEDSAVYLCASSLATKNEQFFGPGTRLTVL.